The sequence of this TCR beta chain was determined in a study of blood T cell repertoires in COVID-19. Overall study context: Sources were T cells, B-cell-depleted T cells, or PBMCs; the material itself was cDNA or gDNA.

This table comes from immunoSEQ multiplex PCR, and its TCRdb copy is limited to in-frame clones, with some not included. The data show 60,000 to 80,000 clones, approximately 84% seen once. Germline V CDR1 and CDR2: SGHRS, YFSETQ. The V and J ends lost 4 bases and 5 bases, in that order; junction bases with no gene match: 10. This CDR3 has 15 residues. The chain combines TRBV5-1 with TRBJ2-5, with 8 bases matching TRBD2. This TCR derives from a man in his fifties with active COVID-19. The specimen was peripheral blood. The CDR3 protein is CASSLRGGRQETQYF. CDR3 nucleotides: TGCGCCAGCAGCCTTAGGGGCGGGAGGCAGGAGACCCAGTACTTC.